What follows are 10 T cell receptor beta chains derived from one specimen sequenced in a study of a mutant IDH1 vaccine in newly diagnosed glioma. The time point denotes: week 35, safety follow-up. In the vaccine, a single dose held 300 ug of the mutant IDH1 20-mer peptide, along with topical imiquimod. Profiled with immunoSEQ multiplex PCR; TCRdb holds only in-frame clones, not every one. Of approximately 50,000 clones listed, roughly nine tenths are singletons. Their specific antigens are unknown. Sequencing used PBMCs, obtained from a glioma patient whose treatment included an IDH1 peptide vaccine. The receptors were gathered from a middle-aged man with glioma.

This sequence joins TRBV5-1 and TRBJ2-3, with no clear D. The V and J ends lost 0 bases and 2 bases respectively, with 4 bases between them. The CDR3 sequence is 13 residues long. Germline lookup yields CDR1 SGHRS and CDR2 YFSETQ. The CDR3 coding sequence is TGCGCCAGCAGCTTGGAATACACAGATACGCAGTATTTT. Protein: CASSLEYTDTQYF.

The V call is TRBV6-5, the J call TRBJ2-7; D possibly uses TRBD1 or TRBD2 (6 bases each). The CDR3 runs to 14 residues. Germline CDR1 MNHEY, CDR2 SVGAGI. The V end lost 6 bases, the J end lost 5 bases, and 17 bases lay between the germline ends. CDR3 amino acids: CASSAAGGENEQYF. CDR3 bases: TGTGCCAGCAGCGCCGCCGGGGGCGAAAACGAGCAGTACTTC.

The chain recombines TRBV6-5 with TRBJ1-5; D not certain. Deletions cut 2 bases from V and 0 bases from J, with 8 bases between. The CDR3 has 15 residues. Germline V gives CDR1 MNHEY, CDR2 SVGAGI. Here the CDR3 reads CASSYVRGSNQPQHF. CDR3 sequence (DNA): TGTGCCAGCAGTTACGTACGGGGTAGCAATCAGCCCCAGCATTTT.

The chain joins TRBV6-6 to TRBJ2-1; maybe TRBD2 (6 bases). Trimming pared 0 bases from V and 9 bases from J, leaving 18 bases between. The germline V gene has CDR1 MNHNY and CDR2 SVGAGI (reference sequence). The CDR3 consists of 16 residues. CDR3 region: CASSYSARAGYGEQFF. The CDR3 nucleotides read TGTGCCAGCAGTTACTCGGCCCGGGCGGGATATGGTGAGCAGTTCTTC.

The chain carries TRBV19 and TRBJ1-1; D ambiguous. Germline CDR1 LNHDA, CDR2 SQIVND (reference sequence). CDR3 length: 13 residues. V lost 5 bases and J lost 4, with 11 bases in between. DNA of the CDR3: TGTGCCAGTAGTTCTTGGGAGGTCACTGAAGCTTTCTTT. This gives the protein CASSSWEVTEAFF.

The chain recombines TRBV19 with TRBJ1-5; D possibly corresponds to TRBD1 (6 bases). V was shortened by 7 bases and J by 2 bases, with 18 bases between the two germline ends. There are 16 residues in the CDR3. Per the germline V gene, CDR1 is LNHDA and CDR2 is SQIVND (reference sequence). CDR3 coding DNA: TGTGCCAGTAATAAGGGGGGAAATAGTGGCAATCAGCCCCAGCATTTT. The encoded protein is CASNKGGNSGNQPQHF.

This chain connects TRBV6-5 to TRBJ1-2; D gene unclear. CDR3 length: 15 amino acids. Trimming shortened V by 4 bases and J by 0 bases, and 12 bases separated the two germline ends. Germline loops: CDR1 MNHEY, CDR2 SVGAGI. This chain's CDR3 is CASSSSGGPNYGYTF. CDR3 sequence (DNA): TGTGCCAGCAGTTCCTCGGGTGGCCCTAACTATGGCTACACCTTC.

For the CDR3, the DNA is TGTGCCAGCAGCGTAGCTCCGGGTTGGCTGCAAGAGACCCAGTACTTC. Translated: CASSVAPGWLQETQYF. This sequence joins TRBV9 and TRBJ2-5, with D unclear. The CDR3 sequence is 16 residues long. Trimming removed 0 bases from V and 2 bases from J, with 14 bases in between. Per the germline V gene, CDR1 is SGDLS and CDR2 is YYNGEE.

The V call is TRBV19, the J call TRBJ2-3; D uncertain. Germline V gene data show CDR1 as LNHDA and CDR2 as SQIVND (reference sequence). The ends were cut back, 5 bases at V and 0 bases at J, with 12 bases in the middle. The CDR3 consists of 15 residues. The CDR3 nucleotides read TGTGCCAGTAGTCGACAACGGTCTAGCACAGATACGCAGTATTTT. Translating it yields CASSRQRSSTDTQYF.

The chain uses TRBV27 and TRBJ1-2; possibly TRBD1 for D (6 bases). The CDR3 contains 14 residues. Trimming left V 6 bases short and J 4 bases short, with 15 bases between. The V gene's germline CDR1 is MNHEY and CDR2 SMNVEV (reference sequence). CDR3 coding DNA: TGTGCCAGCAGATCATTGCCAGGGGCCTATGGCTACACCTTC. Its protein product is CASRSLPGAYGYTF.